One sample yielded the 8 T cell receptor beta chains listed below, sequenced in a study of blood T cell repertoires in COVID-19. Repertoires were generated with immunoSEQ multiplex PCR, while TCRdb's copy carries only in-frame clones and drops some. The sample holds fewer than 400,000 clones; 85% are singletons and the top ten take over 1.5%. The specimen was PBMCs or T cells enriched from blood (not recorded which). Source of these receptors: a woman aged 25-40 years who had been exposed to COVID-19.

CDR3 nucleotides: TGTGCCAGCAGTTTATCGACGGCCCTCAGGGCTTTCTTT. Its translation is CASSLSTALRAFF. The chain has TRBV28 and TRBJ1-1; D unresolved. V was trimmed by 1 base and J by 11 bases, leaving 14 bases between them. Germline CDR1 and CDR2: MDHEN and SYDVKM. This CDR3 spans 13 amino acids.

The V and J genes are TRBV19 and TRBJ2-1; 7 nucleotides agree with TRBD1. V dropped 5 bases and J dropped 4; count of bases not matched to a gene: 8. The CDR3 extends over 15 amino acids. Germline V gene lookup returns CDR1 LNHDA and CDR2 SQIVND (reference sequence). The DNA for the CDR3 is TGTGCCAGTAGTGCTAGGGACAGTCCATACAATGAGCAGTTCTTC. It yields the protein CASSARDSPYNEQFF.

This chain connects TRBV3-1 (or the pseudogene TRBV3-2) to TRBJ2-3, with 12 bases that match TRBD2. Germline trimming cut 4 bases from V and 2 bases from J; bases unmatched to any gene: 7. The germline V gene encodes CDR1 LGHDT and CDR2 YNNKEL (reference sequence). The CDR3 sequence is 17 residues long. The CDR3 spells CASSPGLAGLTTDTQYF. The DNA of the CDR3 is TGTGCCAGCAGCCCCGGACTAGCGGGGTTAACCACAGATACGCAGTATTTT.

This clone was seen at least ten times. The CDR3 loop reads CASSIESGRASEQYF. CDR3 coding DNA: TGTGCCAGTAGTATAGAGAGCGGGAGGGCCTCTGAGCAGTACTTC. This rearrangement joins TRBV19 to TRBJ2-7, with TRBD2 identical over 10 bases. V lost 0 bases, J lost 7 bases, and 6 bases stayed unmatched. Germline CDR1 LNHDA, CDR2 SQIVND (reference sequence). This CDR3 is 15 amino acids long. Variable domain in full (rest from reference TRBV19 and TRBJ2-7): DGGITQSPKYLFRKEGQNVTLSCEQNLNHDAMYWYRQDPGQGLRLIYYSQIVNDFQKGDIAEGYSVSREKKESFPLTVTSAQKNPTAFYLCASSIESGRASEQYFGPGTRLTVT.

This chain joins TRBV11-2 and TRBJ1-4; TRBD1 is a possible D gene (5 bases). The CDR3 covers 17 residues. Germline-derived CDR1 and CDR2 are SGHAT and FQNNGV. V was cut by 1 base and J by 3 bases, with 15 bases left in between. The chain's CDR3 is CASSLGLGAAPNEKLFF. The CDR3 bases are TGTGCCAGCAGCTTAGGTTTAGGGGCAGCCCCTAATGAAAAACTGTTTTTT.

The V and J genes are TRBV6-5 and TRBJ1-3; 8 positions match TRBD1. V lost 5 bases and J lost 2; bases outside the gene matches: 5. The CDR3 is 15 residues long. The germline CDR1 and CDR2 sequences are MNHEY and SVGAGI. The CDR3, as DNA: TGTGCCAGCAGTCCCGGGGACAGGACTGGAAACACCATATATTTT. Amino acid sequence: CASSPGDRTGNTIYF.

Only one count was recorded for this clone. The rearrangement uses TRBV7-9 and TRBJ1-6; TRBD1 matches at 10 bases. This CDR3 has 17 amino acids. The ends lost 5 bases at V and 8 bases at J; junction bases unmatched: 12. Per germline, CDR1 SEHNR and CDR2 FQNEAQ (reference sequence). CDR3 DNA sequence: TGTGCCAGCAGCCGTCGCGACAGGGGGCGAGGGGATTCACCCCTCCACTTT. Amino acids: CASSRRDRGRGDSPLHF.

V gene TRBV11-2 combines with J gene TRBJ2-5; TRBD2 matches at 7 bases. Germline CDR1 is SGHAT and CDR2 is FQNNGV. With V trimmed by 1 base and J by 3 bases, 14 bases remained unmatched. The CDR3 loop spans 18 amino acids. The CDR3 reads CASSLGYSSGRQKETQYF. The CDR3 coding sequence is TGTGCCAGCAGCTTAGGGTATTCTAGCGGACGTCAGAAAGAGACCCAGTACTTC.